These 11 T cell receptor beta chains were sequenced from one sample in a study of CD8 T cells in ankylosing spondylitis. Study observations and caveats: Made up of eight highly homologous variants, a TCR beta motif appeared characteristic of ankylosing spondylitis blood.

TCRdb redid the calling of the 5' RACE reads with MiXCR, one entry per CDR3 protein. The table lists hundreds of thousands of distinct CDR3 sequences, 10% to 15% of them singletons. Their cognate antigens are unknown. Sequenced material: blood, either unsorted or a sorted T cell fraction (not recorded which). The receptors here all came from a male donor with ankylosing spondylitis.

This clonotype was detected many times. The genes are TRBV10-3 and TRBJ1-2, with TRBD1 matching 7 bases. Trimming took 5 bases from V and 0 from J; bases not matched to a gene: 3. The CDR3 loop spans 14 amino acids. Germline lookup yields CDR1 ENHRY and CDR2 SYGVKD. The CDR3 bases are TGTGCCATCAGTAGGGACAGAACTAACTATGGCTACACCTTC. It yields the protein CAISRDRTNYGYTF.

This clonotype was counted between two and nine times. This chain uses TRBV7-2 with TRBJ1-3; possibly TRBD1 for D (5 bases). This CDR3 has 15 residues. CDR1 SGHTA and CDR2 FQGNSA come from the germline V gene. V lost 4 bases and J 5 bases, leaving 15 bases between the germline ends. CDR3 protein: CASSSLRGTRNTIYF. The DNA for the CDR3 is TGTGCCAGCAGCTCCCTCCGGGGCACCCGAAACACCATATATTTT.

This clonotype was observed a handful of times. The chain carries TRBV18 and TRBJ2-4; D unclear. Germline V gene data show CDR1 as KGHSH and CDR2 as LQKENI. The CDR3 is 15 residues long. V was pared by 2 bases and J by 0 bases, with 8 bases between. Here the CDR3 reads CASSPSELAKNIQYF. CDR3 DNA: TGTGCCAGCTCACCATCCGAGCTAGCCAAAAACATTCAGTACTTC.

This sequence joins TRBV28 and TRBJ1-1; 8 bases agree with TRBD1. The trim removed 6 bases at V and 3 bases at J, leaving 9 bases unmatched. CDR1 MDHEN and CDR2 SYDVKM come from the germline V gene. CDR3 length: 15 amino acids. The CDR3 DNA is TGTGCCAGCAGATATCTGGACAGGGACGACACTGAAGCTTTCTTT. Amino acids: CASRYLDRDDTEAFF. Together with reference TRBV28 and TRBJ1-1, the CDR3 gives the full variable domain: DVKVTQSSRYLVKRTGEKVFLECVQDMDHENMFWYRQDPGLGLRLIYFSYDVKMKEKGDIPEGYSVSREKKERFSLILESASTNQTSMYLCASRYLDRDDTEAFFGQGTRLTVV.

At least ten counts were recorded for this clonotype. The V and J genes are TRBV12-3 or TRBV12-4 and TRBJ2-7; D possibly corresponds to TRBD1 (5 bases). The length of the CDR3 is 13 residues. V was cut by 1 base and J by 7 bases, with 11 bases left in between. In nucleotides, the CDR3 is TGTGCCAGCAGTTTAGTGCAGGGCTCGGAGCAGTACTTC. Residues: CASSLVQGSEQYF.

This clonotype has ten or more counts. J is TRBJ2-1 and V is TRBV20-1, with a tentative D call TRBD2 (6 bases). Germline V gene sequence: CDR1 DFQATT, CDR2 SNEGSKA (reference sequence). Trimming took 1 base from V and 4 from J, leaving 11 bases between them. This CDR3 comprises 14 residues. The CDR3 region is CSARAGEGYNEQFF. CDR3 nucleotides: TGCAGTGCTAGAGCGGGAGAGGGGTACAATGAGCAGTTCTTC.

This clonotype was seen more than once but under ten times. This sequence joins TRBV6-2 or TRBV6-3 and TRBJ2-7; 7 nucleotides align to TRBD1. The CDR3 contains 18 residues. The J segment lost 0 bases and the V segment lost 5 bases, leaving 16 bases of the junction unmatched. Looked up from germline, CDR1 is MNHEY and CDR2 is SVGEGT. The CDR3 coding sequence is TGTGCCAGCAGTCCAAGACAGGGCTTCATTTCTAGCTCCTACGAGCAGTACTTC. It codes for CASSPRQGFISSSYEQYF.

This clonotype was seen many times. The DNA of the CDR3 is TGTGCCAGCAATCGACAGGGTCCCTCCTACGAGCAGTACTTC. Its translation: CASNRQGPSYEQYF. The chain uses TRBV6-2 or TRBV6-3 and TRBJ2-7, with 7 bases that match TRBD1. The CDR3 consists of 14 residues. With 7 bases clipped from V and 0 bases from J, the junction kept 6 bases outside the gene matches. Germline CDR1 and CDR2: MNHEY and SVGEGT.

This clonotype appeared many times. The gene calls are TRBV4-3 and TRBJ1-6, with D perhaps matching TRBD1 (6 bases). Trimming took 3 bases from V and 9 from J, leaving 15 bases between them. This CDR3 has 15 amino acids. CDR1 is LGHNA, CDR2 YSLEER, per germline. The CDR3 protein is CASSQLQGRSSPLHF. The CDR3 region has the DNA TGCGCCAGCAGCCAGCTACAGGGTAGATCTTCACCCCTCCACTTT.

This clonotype was recorded a few times. V usage is TRBV20-1 and J usage is TRBJ1-6; D unclear. The V gene lost 5 bases and the J gene lost 6 bases, with 14 bases spanning the gap. The CDR3 runs to 14 residues. In germline, CDR1 is DFQATT, CDR2 SNEGSKA (reference sequence). The CDR3 DNA follows: TGCAGTGCTGACGGGGTCAGCTTTAATTCACCCCTCCACTTT. Protein: CSADGVSFNSPLHF.

The J gene is TRBJ2-7, the V gene TRBV4-3, with D uncertain. Trimming took off 1 base at V and 3 bases at J, with 13 bases between the two ends. The CDR3 runs to 15 residues. Germline V gene lookup returns CDR1 LGHNA and CDR2 YSLEER. The CDR3 is CASSQVAISFYEQYF. The CDR3 nucleotides read TGCGCCAGCAGCCAAGTGGCGATCTCCTTCTACGAGCAGTACTTC.